This entry concerns a single T cell receptor (beta chain). The sample comes from a study of blood T cell repertoires in COVID-19. Study details: Researchers got acute and convalescent COVID-19 samples from the United States, Italy and Spain.

The germline V gene encodes CDR1 SGHRS and CDR2 YFSETQ. The length of the CDR3 is 15 residues. The germline V and J ends were trimmed by 2 bases and 3 bases, with 12 bases remaining between them. TCRdb keeps only in-frame clones here, not all; method: immunoSEQ multiplex PCR. In the table there are nearly 80,000 clones, approximately 80% of which are singletons. The chain carries TRBV5-1 and TRBJ2-1; weak D call: TRBD2 (6 bases). The receptor's source is a woman aged 70 to 79 with acute or convalescent COVID-19. What was sequenced was peripheral blood. CDR3 sequence (DNA): TGCGCCAGCAGCTTAGGGACTGAAAACTACAATGAGCAGTTCTTC. Protein product: CASSLGTENYNEQFF.